The 6 T cell receptor beta chains reported below all come from one sample, sequenced in a study of CD8 T cells in Susac syndrome (dated by TCRdb to about 2019). The method was the immunoSEQ multiplex PCR assay. RNA was extracted using the RNeasy kit, and roughly 0.45 to 1 microgram was reverse transcribed with random hexamers. Using fastp at Q25 and MiXCR, TCRdb reprocessed the public reads and kept productive beta chains. Rows are unified per CDR3 protein, each entry keeping the most common DNA and genes. Counted in this sample were some 200,000 distinct CDR3 sequences; approximately 96% of them appeared once. The top ten clonotypes cover 0.098% of the sample. Specimen: CD4+ T cells from PBMCs. The origin of the receptors is a human donor with Susac syndrome.

CDR3 loop: CASSQEVHSPLHF. The CDR3 coding sequence is TGTGCCAGCAGCCAAGAAGTTCATTCACCCCTCCACTTT. The genes are TRBV14 and TRBJ1-6; no definite D call. The CDR3 is 13 amino acids. The V end lost 0 bases, the J end lost 8 bases, and 5 bases lay between the germline ends. Germline V gene data show CDR1 as SGHDN and CDR2 as FVKESK.

The chain uses TRBV20-1 and TRBJ2-7; D not certain. The CDR3 is 11 amino acids. V was shortened by 5 bases and J by 4 bases, with 9 bases between the two germline ends. Per germline, CDR1 DFQATT and CDR2 SNEGSKA (reference sequence). The CDR3 reads CSAPILYEQYF. CDR3 nucleotides: TGCAGTGCTCCCATCCTGTACGAGCAGTACTTC.

The rearrangement uses TRBV28 and TRBJ2-5; 7 nucleotides line up with TRBD2. V lost 6 bases, J lost 1 base, and 8 bases stayed unmatched. The CDR3 is 15 residues long. In germline, CDR1 is MDHEN, CDR2 SYDVKM. The CDR3 loop is CASRTHGGTQETQYF. Here the CDR3 DNA reads TGTGCCAGCAGGACACACGGGGGGACCCAAGAGACCCAGTACTTC.

In its sample, this clonotype was seen once. The V call is TRBV3-1, the J call TRBJ2-1; 12 nucleotides agree with TRBD2. Looked up from germline, CDR1 is LGHDT and CDR2 is YNNKEL (reference sequence). J was trimmed by 3 bases and V by 4 bases; bases with no gene match: 4. This CDR3 contains 16 residues. The CDR3 DNA is TGTGCCAGCAGCCTCGGACTAGCGGGGCTCTACAATGAGCAGTTCTTC. It is translated as CASSLGLAGLYNEQFF.

The chain combines TRBV19 with TRBJ1-1; a weak D match, TRBD1 (5 bases). This CDR3 region has 13 residues. Trimming took off 8 bases at V and 5 bases at J, with 15 bases between the two ends. Per germline, CDR1 LNHDA and CDR2 SQIVND (reference sequence). The CDR3 DNA reads as TGTGCCAGTCAACCGGGGGTTTGGACTGAAGCTTTCTTT. Translating gives CASQPGVWTEAFF.

This sequence joins TRBV19 and TRBJ2-7, with 9 positions matching TRBD1. With 3 bases clipped from V and 2 bases from J, the junction kept 2 bases outside the gene matches. This CDR3 has 14 residues. From germline, CDR1 is LNHDA and CDR2 SQIVND (reference sequence). The CDR3 is CASSMDRGAYEQYF. The DNA for the CDR3 is TGTGCCAGTAGTATGGACAGGGGAGCCTACGAGCAGTACTTC.